Below, 17 T cell receptor beta chains from the same sample are listed, as sequenced in a study of regulatory T cells in long-lasting Graves disease. The sample's time point: newly diagnosed GD, antithyroid drugs for less than 3 months. Preparation of the TCR library used RNA extracted from PBMCs. Assembly of TCR beta libraries relied on iRepertoire HTBI primers together with Arm-PCR of CDR3 regions. One entry per CDR3 protein, called by TCRdb with MiXCR from the multiplex PCR reads. The table shows 350,000 to 500,000 distinct CDR3 sequences, with 16% occurring only once. The same specimen was also included in a second study, on T cells in Graves' hyperthyroidism and ophthalmopathy.

Sample: peripheral blood mononuclear cells (PBMCs), taken at new diagnosis, from a patient treated with antithyroid drugs. These receptors were collected from a woman aged 18-29 years with Graves disease.

The chain is built from TRBV7-2 and TRBJ2-5; 12 bases align to TRBD2. Unmatched junction bases numbered 14, after V lost 10 bases and J lost 5 bases. Germline loops: CDR1 SGHTA, CDR2 FQGNSA. The CDR3 is 16 residues long. In DNA form, the CDR3 reads TGTGCCATCGACAAGACTAGCGGGAGTTTCACGGAGACCCAGTACTTC. Translating gives CAIDKTSGSFTETQYF.

The chain couples TRBV4-1 to TRBJ2-3; 7 bases are a match to TRBD2. The trim removed 5 bases at V and 1 base at J, leaving 6 bases unmatched. The CDR3 sequence is 15 residues long. Germline CDR1 is MGHRA and CDR2 is YSYEKL. This chain's CDR3 is CASSAKTSGTDTQYF. The CDR3 DNA is TGCGCCAGCAGCGCCAAAACTAGCGGCACAGATACGCAGTATTTT.

A note on this clonotype: One base away lies a much larger clone, so this may be a sequencing read error. The chain recombines TRBV15 with TRBJ1-2; D gene unclear. There are 15 residues in the CDR3. Trimming took 3 bases from V and 7 from J, leaving 18 bases between them. Germline CDR1 LNHNV, CDR2 YYDKDF (reference sequence). The CDR3 sequence is CATSSPPTRDIGYTF. DNA of the CDR3: TGTGCCACCAGCAGCCCACCGACAAGGGATATTGGCTACACCTTC. The full variable domain, in which reference TRBV15 and TRBJ1-2 provide the parts outside the CDR3, is DAMVIQNPRYQVTQFGKPVTLSCSQTLNHNVMYWYQQKSSQAPKLLFHYYDKDFNNEADTPDNFQSRRPNTSFCFLDIRSPGLGDTAMYLCATSSPPTRDIGYTFGSGTRLTVV.

The chain recombines TRBV5-5 with TRBJ1-1, with D maybe TRBD1 (6 bases). V lost 2 bases to trimming and J lost 1 base, with 9 bases between them. Germline CDR1 and CDR2: SGHKS and YYEKEE (reference sequence). The CDR3 is 14 residues long. CDR3 in amino acids: CASSLDRPNTEAFF. In DNA form, the CDR3 reads TGTGCCAGCAGCTTAGACAGGCCGAACACTGAAGCTTTCTTT.

The rearrangement joins TRBV13 to TRBJ2-7; D not resolved. The germline V gene encodes CDR1 PRHDT and CDR2 FYEKMQ (reference sequence). Trimming pared 5 bases from V and 3 bases from J, leaving 17 bases between. The CDR3 is made up of 15 amino acids. CDR3 sequence reads: CASSVGLGKIYEQYF. The CDR3 DNA reads TGTGCCAGCAGCGTTGGTCTTGGGAAGATCTACGAGCAGTACTTC.

This clonotype was picked up a small number of times. The V call is TRBV5-5, the J call TRBJ2-3; 10 bases are shared with TRBD2. V trimming: 4 bases; J trimming: 0 bases; junction bases outside the gene matches: 8. Germline CDR1 is SGHKS and CDR2 is YYEKEE (reference sequence). CDR3 length: 17 residues. CDR3 sequence reads: CASSPETSGHSTDTQYF. In DNA, the CDR3 is TGTGCCAGCAGCCCGGAGACTAGCGGGCATAGCACAGATACGCAGTATTTT.

The rearrangement links TRBV28 to TRBJ2-7; tentative D call: TRBD1 (6 bases). Germline lookup yields CDR1 MDHEN and CDR2 SYDVKM. Between the trimmed V and J ends, which lost 6 bases and 3 bases, there was a span of 21 bases. CDR3 size: 16 residues. This CDR3 reads CASSPRTVSKIYEQYF. The CDR3 nucleotides read TGTGCCAGCAGCCCCCGGACAGTCAGTAAGATCTACGAGCAGTACTTC.

This clonotype was found a few times. Being one base from a much bigger clone, this may be a read error. The chain carries TRBV5-8 and TRBJ2-3; 12 bases map to TRBD2. V was clipped by 2 bases and J by 2 bases; unmatched bases: 3. This CDR3 contains 16 residues. In germline, CDR1 is SGHTS, CDR2 YDEGEE. The CDR3 DNA reads TGTGCCAGCAGCTTCCGGACTAGCGGGATCACAGATACGCAGTATTTT. Translated, it gives CASSFRTSGITDTQYF.

The rearrangement joins TRBV29-1 to TRBJ1-1; D uncertain. Looked up from germline, CDR1 is SQVTM and CDR2 is ANQGSEA. CDR3 length: 11 residues. The V end lost 7 bases, the J end lost 3 bases, and 9 bases lay between the germline ends. Here the CDR3 reads CSAGRDTEAFF. The DNA of the CDR3 is TGCAGCGCGGGTAGGGACACTGAAGCTTTCTTT. Together with reference TRBV29-1 and TRBJ1-1, the CDR3 gives the full variable domain: SAVISQKPSRDICQRGTSLTIQCQVDSQVTMMFWYRQQPGQSLTLIATANQGSEATYESGFVIDKFPISRPNLTFSTLTVSNMSPEDSSIYLCSAGRDTEAFFGQGTRLTVV.

This clonotype was counted many times. The V call is TRBV11-1, the J call TRBJ2-6; D gene ambiguous. Trimming shortened V by 2 bases and J by 2 bases, and 4 bases separated the two germline ends. Germline V gene lookup returns CDR1 SGHAT and CDR2 FQDESV (reference sequence). The CDR3 sequence is 14 residues long. DNA of the CDR3: TGTGCCAGCAGCTTAACGACTGGGGCCAACGTCCTGACTTTC. Its protein is CASSLTTGANVLTF.

The sample holds a few counts of this clonotype. V usage is TRBV5-5 and J usage is TRBJ2-3; 9 bases are shared with TRBD2. Germline V gene data show CDR1 as SGHKS and CDR2 as YYEKEE (reference sequence). This CDR3 comprises 16 residues. The V gene end was trimmed by 3 bases and the J gene end by 6 bases; junction bases not matched to a gene: 11. CDR3 in amino acids: CASSSIVTSGRDTQYF. CDR3 DNA sequence: TGTGCCAGCAGCTCCATAGTAACCAGCGGGAGGGATACGCAGTATTTT.

To note about this clonotype: Here the CDR3 omits its conserved ending phenylalanine or tryptophan, so a read error is the likely source. The V call is TRBV30, the J call TRBJ2-1, with 15 bases identical to TRBD2. This CDR3 contains 14 residues. J gave up 12 bases and V 5 bases, and 8 bases lay outside the gene matches. The germline V gene has CDR1 GTSNPN and CDR2 SVGIG (reference sequence). CDR3 loop: CAWGLAGGVDGQFV. As DNA, the CDR3 is TGTGCCTGGGGACTAGCGGGAGGGGTCGATGGGCAGTTCGTC.

V usage is TRBV25-1 and J usage is TRBJ1-1, with D uncertain. CDR1 is MGHDK and CDR2 is SYGVNS in the germline V gene. This CDR3 contains 16 residues. Deletions cut 0 bases from V and 5 bases from J, with 16 bases between. The CDR3 nucleotides read TGTGCCAGCAGTGAATATCTGGCAGGTATTGGGACTGAAGCTTTCTTT. Protein sequence: CASSEYLAGIGTEAFF. The complete variable domain, with remaining parts taken from reference TRBV25-1 and TRBJ1-1, reads EADIYQTPRYLVIGTGKKITLECSQTMGHDKMYWYQQDPGMELHLIHYSYGVNSTEKGDLSSESTVSRIRTEHFPLTLESARPSHTSQYLCASSEYLAGIGTEAFFGQGTRLTVV.

This clonotype was detected many times. The V gene is TRBV7-3, the J gene TRBJ1-2; the match to TRBD1 covers 7 bases. The CDR3 spans 15 residues. J lost 4 bases, V lost 0 bases, and 5 bases had no gene match. CDR1 and CDR2 from the germline V gene are SGHTA and FQGTGA. DNA for the CDR3: TGTGCCAGCAGCTTAACGGAGACAGGGAGCTATGGCTACACCTTC. As protein: CASSLTETGSYGYTF.

This clonotype was observed many times. The CDR3 DNA sequence: TGCAGCGTTGGAGGAGCGGGAGGGCTAGCAGATACGCAGTATTTT. Translated: CSVGGAGGLADTQYF. The chain uses TRBV29-1 and TRBJ2-3, with 10 bases fitting TRBD2. Germline V lookup: CDR1 SQVTM, CDR2 ANQGSEA. V shed 4 bases, J shed 4 bases, and the junction held 8 bases outside the gene matches. This CDR3 spans 15 amino acids.

This clonotype was seen repeatedly, ten times or more. The CDR3 sequence is CSAPGTSGRAGETQYF. The CDR3 nucleotides read TGCAGTGCACCTGGGACTAGCGGGAGGGCCGGTGAGACCCAGTACTTC. The V gene is TRBV20-1, the J gene TRBJ2-5; 16 nucleotides align to TRBD2. The CDR3 is made up of 16 amino acids. V dropped 6 bases and J dropped 5; count of bases not matched to a gene: 9. Germline V CDR1 and CDR2: DFQATT, SNEGSKA (reference sequence).

On this clonotype itself: One end of the junction varies from germline; a read error may be responsible. The chain employs TRBV9 and TRBJ2-3, with 12 bases identical to TRBD2. The CDR3 extends over 16 amino acids. Germline lookup yields CDR1 SGDLS and CDR2 YYNGEE. CDR3 amino acids: CANSSSLAGGADTQYF. In DNA, the CDR3 is TGTGCCAACAGCTCGTCCCTAGCGGGAGGGGCAGATACGCAGTATTTT.